This entry concerns a single TCR beta chain. The sample is drawn from a study of shared clonotypes between healthy human individuals. About the study: In total, the donors were two women and a few men aged 18 to 49. The study used three CD4 naive, three CD4 memory, two CD8 naive and one CD8 memory plate per donor.

The naive CD8 population came from CD45RO-negative cells selected for CCR7, without terminally differentiated effector memory CD45RA+ cells. TCRdb's copy holds only in-frame clones and misses some; the assay was immunoSEQ multiplex PCR. The repertoire holds around 2,000,000 clones, with approximately 95% as singletons. Germline CDR1 and CDR2: MGHRA and YSYEKL. Trimming took off 0 bases at V and 3 bases at J, with 8 bases between the two ends. The CDR3 covers 14 residues. The chain carries TRBV4-1 and TRBJ2-5; unclear D gene. Sequenced sample: naive CD8+ T cells sorted from blood. This sequence was found in a man aged 18 to 30 in good health. The CDR3 protein is CASSQDWAKETQYF. DNA for the CDR3: TGCGCCAGCAGCCAAGATTGGGCAAAAGAGACCCAGTACTTC.